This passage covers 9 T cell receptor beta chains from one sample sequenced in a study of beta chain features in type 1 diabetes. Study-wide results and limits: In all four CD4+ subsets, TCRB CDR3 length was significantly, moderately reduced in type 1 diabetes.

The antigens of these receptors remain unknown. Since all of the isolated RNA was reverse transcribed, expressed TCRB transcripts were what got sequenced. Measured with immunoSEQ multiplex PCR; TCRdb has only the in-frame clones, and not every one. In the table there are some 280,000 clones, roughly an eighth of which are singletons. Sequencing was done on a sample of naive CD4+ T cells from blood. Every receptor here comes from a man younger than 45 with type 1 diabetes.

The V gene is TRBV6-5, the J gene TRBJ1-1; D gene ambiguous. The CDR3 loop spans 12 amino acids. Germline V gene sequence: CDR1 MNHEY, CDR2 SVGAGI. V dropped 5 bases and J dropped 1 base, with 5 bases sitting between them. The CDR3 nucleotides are TGTGCCAGCAGTCGACAGAACACTGAAGCTTTCTTT. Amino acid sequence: CASSRQNTEAFF.

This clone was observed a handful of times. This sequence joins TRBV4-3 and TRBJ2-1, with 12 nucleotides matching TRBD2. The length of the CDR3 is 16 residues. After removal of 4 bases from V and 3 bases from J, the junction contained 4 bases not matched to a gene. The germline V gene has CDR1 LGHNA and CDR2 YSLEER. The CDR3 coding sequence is TGCGCCAGCAGCCCCCGACTAGCGGGAGACTACAATGAGCAGTTCTTC. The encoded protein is CASSPRLAGDYNEQFF.

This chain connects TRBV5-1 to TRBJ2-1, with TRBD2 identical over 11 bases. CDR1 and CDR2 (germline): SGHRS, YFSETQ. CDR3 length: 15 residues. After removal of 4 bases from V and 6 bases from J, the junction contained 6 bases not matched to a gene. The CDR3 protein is CASSTTSGTVNEQFF. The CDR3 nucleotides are TGCGCCAGCAGCACGACTAGCGGGACCGTCAATGAGCAGTTCTTC.

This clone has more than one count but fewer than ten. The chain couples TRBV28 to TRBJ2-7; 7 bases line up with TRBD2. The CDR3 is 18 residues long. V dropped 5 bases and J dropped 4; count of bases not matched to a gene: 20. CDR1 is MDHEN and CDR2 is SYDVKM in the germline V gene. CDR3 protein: CASSQLWSGEGRIYEQYF. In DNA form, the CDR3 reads TGTGCCAGCAGTCAACTTTGGAGCGGGGAGGGCCGTATTTACGAGCAGTACTTC.

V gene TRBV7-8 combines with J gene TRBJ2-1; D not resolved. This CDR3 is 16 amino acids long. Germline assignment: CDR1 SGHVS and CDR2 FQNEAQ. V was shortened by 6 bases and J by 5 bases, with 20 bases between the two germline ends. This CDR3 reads CASRSIRFTTHNEQFF. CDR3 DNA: TGTGCCAGCAGAAGTATCAGATTTACCACACACAATGAGCAGTTCTTC.

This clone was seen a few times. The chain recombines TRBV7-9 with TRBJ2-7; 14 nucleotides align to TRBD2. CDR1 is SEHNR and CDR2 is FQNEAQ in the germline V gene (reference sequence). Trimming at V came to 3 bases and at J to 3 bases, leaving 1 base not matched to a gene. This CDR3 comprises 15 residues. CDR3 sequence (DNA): TGTGCCAGCAGCTTCGGGACTAGCGGGGGCTACGAGCAGTACTTC. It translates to CASSFGTSGGYEQYF.

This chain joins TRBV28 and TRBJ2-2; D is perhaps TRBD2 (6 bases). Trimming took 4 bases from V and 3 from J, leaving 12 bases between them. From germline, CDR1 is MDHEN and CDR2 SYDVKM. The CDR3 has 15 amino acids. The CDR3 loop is CASSWSGTYTGELFF. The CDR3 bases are TGTGCCAGCAGTTGGTCCGGGACTTACACCGGGGAGCTGTTTTTT.

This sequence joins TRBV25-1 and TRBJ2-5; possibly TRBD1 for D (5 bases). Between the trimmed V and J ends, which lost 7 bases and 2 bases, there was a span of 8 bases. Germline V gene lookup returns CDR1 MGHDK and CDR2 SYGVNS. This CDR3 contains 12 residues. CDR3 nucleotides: TGTGCCAGCACTGACAGACAAGAGACCCAGTACTTC. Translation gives CASTDRQETQYF.

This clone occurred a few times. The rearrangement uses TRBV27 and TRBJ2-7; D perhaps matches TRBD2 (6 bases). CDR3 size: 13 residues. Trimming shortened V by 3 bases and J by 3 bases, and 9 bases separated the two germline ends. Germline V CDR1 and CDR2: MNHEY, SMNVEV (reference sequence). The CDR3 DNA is TGTGCCAGCAGTTTCCGGGAGAGCTACGAGCAGTACTTC. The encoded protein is CASSFRESYEQYF.